This T cell receptor (beta chain) is drawn from a study of OX40 agonist ivuxolimab in advanced cancers. Whole-study context: Ivuxolimab, which is an agonistic anti-OX40 (CD134) antibody, was administered to the patients. In three patients, partial responses were observed, one with hepatocellular carcinoma and two with cutaneous melanoma.

Measured with immunoSEQ multiplex PCR; TCRdb has only the in-frame clones, and not every one. The sample lists about 79,000 clones, 88% occurring once. The CDR3 contains 12 residues. V was pared by 2 bases and J by 8 bases, with 9 bases between. Germline V lookup: CDR1 SEHNR, CDR2 FQNEAQ (reference sequence). This receptor was taken from an adult with an advanced solid tumor such as melanoma, head and neck, liver or kidney cancer. The sequences come from CD4+ or CD8+ T cells sorted from blood, collected in a trial of the OX40 agonist ivuxolimab. The chain couples TRBV7-9 to TRBJ1-2; D uncertain. This CDR3 is CASSLNPGGYTF. CDR3 DNA: TGTGCCAGCAGCTTAAATCCCGGAGGCTACACCTTC.